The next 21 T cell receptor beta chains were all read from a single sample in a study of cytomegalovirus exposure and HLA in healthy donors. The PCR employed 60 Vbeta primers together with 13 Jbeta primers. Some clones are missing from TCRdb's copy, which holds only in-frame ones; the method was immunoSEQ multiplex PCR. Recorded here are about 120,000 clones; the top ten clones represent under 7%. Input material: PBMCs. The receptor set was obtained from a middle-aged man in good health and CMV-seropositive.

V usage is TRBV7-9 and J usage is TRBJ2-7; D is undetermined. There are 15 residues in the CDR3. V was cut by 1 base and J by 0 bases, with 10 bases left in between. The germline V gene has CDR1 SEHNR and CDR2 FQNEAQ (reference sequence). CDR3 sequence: CASSLGGISSYEQYF. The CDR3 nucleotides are TGTGCCAGCAGCTTAGGCGGCATTAGCTCCTACGAGCAGTACTTC.

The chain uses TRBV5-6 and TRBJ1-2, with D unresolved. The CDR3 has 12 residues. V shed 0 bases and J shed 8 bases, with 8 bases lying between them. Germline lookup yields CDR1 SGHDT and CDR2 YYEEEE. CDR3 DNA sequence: TGTGCCAGCAGCTTGGGCGCGGGCGGCTACACCTTC. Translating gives CASSLGAGGYTF.

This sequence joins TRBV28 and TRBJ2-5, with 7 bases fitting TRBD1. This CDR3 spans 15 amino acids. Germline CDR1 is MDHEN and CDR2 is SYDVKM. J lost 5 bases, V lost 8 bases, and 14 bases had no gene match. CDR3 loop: CASRAGGVVSETQYF. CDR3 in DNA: TGTGCCAGCCGGGCAGGGGGTGTAGTTTCGGAGACCCAGTACTTC.

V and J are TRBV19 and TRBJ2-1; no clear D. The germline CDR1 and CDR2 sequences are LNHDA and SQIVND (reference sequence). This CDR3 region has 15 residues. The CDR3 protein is CATRTTPFSYNEQFF. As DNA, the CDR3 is TGTGCTACACGCACTACTCCCTTTTCTTACAATGAGCAGTTCTTC.

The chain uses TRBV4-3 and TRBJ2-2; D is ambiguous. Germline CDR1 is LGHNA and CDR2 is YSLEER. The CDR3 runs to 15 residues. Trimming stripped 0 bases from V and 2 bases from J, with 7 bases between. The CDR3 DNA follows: TGCGCCAGCAGCCAAGATTGGCCTAACACCGGGGAGCTGTTTTTT. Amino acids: CASSQDWPNTGELFF.

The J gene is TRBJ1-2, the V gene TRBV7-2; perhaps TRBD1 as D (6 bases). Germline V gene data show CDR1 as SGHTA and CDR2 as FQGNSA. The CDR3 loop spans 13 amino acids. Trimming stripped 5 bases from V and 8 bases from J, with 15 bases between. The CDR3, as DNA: TGTGCCAGCAGCCCAGGGGAGGGACGGGGCTACACCTTC. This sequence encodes CASSPGEGRGYTF.

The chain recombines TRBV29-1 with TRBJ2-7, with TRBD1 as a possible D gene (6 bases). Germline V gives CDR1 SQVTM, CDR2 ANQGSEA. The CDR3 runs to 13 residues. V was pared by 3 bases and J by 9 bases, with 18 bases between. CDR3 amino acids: CSVEATGTSGQYF. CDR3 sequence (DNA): TGCAGCGTTGAGGCCACAGGGACCTCCGGGCAGTACTTC.

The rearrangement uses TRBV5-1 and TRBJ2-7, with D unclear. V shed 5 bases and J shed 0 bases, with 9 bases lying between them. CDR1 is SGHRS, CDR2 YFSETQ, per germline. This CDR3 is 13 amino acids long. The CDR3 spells CASRLQSSYEQYF. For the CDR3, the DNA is TGCGCCAGCAGGCTACAGAGCTCCTACGAGCAGTACTTC.

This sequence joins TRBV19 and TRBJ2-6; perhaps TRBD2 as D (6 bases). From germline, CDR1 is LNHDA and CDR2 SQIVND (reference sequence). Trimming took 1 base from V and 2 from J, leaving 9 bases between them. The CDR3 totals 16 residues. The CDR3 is CASSIGREAGANVLTF. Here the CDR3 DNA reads TGTGCCAGTAGTATAGGCAGGGAGGCTGGGGCCAACGTCCTGACTTTC.

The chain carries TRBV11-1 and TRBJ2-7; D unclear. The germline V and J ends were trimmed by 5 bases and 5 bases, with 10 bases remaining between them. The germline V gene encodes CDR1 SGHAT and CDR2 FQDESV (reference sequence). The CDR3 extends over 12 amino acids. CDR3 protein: CASSVRGDEQYF. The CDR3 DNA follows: TGTGCCAGCAGCGTGCGTGGAGACGAGCAGTACTTC.

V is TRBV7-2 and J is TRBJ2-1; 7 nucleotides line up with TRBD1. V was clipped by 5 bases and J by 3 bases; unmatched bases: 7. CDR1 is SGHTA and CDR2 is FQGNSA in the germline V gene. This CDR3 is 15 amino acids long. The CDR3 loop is CASSRPRQGYNEQFF. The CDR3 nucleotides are TGTGCCAGCAGCCGACCGAGACAGGGCTACAATGAGCAGTTCTTC.

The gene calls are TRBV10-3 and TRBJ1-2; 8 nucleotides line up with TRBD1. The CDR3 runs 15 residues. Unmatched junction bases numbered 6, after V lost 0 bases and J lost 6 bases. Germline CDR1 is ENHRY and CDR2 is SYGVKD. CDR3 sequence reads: CAISESEDRVHGYTF. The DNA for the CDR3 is TGTGCCATCAGTGAGTCCGAGGACAGGGTTCATGGCTACACCTTC.

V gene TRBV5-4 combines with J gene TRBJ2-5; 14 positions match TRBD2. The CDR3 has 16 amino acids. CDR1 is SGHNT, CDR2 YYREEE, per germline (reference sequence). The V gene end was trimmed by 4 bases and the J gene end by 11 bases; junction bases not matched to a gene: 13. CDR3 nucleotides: TGTGCCAGCAGCATAGGGACTAGCGGGAGTTTTGGAGAGCAGTACTTC. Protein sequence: CASSIGTSGSFGEQYF.

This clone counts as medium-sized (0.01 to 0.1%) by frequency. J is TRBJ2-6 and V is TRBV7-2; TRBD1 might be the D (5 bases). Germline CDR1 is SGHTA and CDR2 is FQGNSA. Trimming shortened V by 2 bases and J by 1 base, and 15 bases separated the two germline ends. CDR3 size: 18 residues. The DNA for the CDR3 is TGTGCCAGCAGCTTATATTCCAGGGCCTTTTCTGGGGCCAACGTCCTGACTTTC. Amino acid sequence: CASSLYSRAFSGANVLTF.

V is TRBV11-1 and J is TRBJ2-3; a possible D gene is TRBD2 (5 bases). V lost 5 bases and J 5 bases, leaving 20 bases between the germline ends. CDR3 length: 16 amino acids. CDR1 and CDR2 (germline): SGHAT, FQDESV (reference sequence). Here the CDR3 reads CASSPLTSGLQDTQYF. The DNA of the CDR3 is TGTGCCAGCAGCCCCTTAACCTCGGGATTACAAGATACGCAGTATTTT.

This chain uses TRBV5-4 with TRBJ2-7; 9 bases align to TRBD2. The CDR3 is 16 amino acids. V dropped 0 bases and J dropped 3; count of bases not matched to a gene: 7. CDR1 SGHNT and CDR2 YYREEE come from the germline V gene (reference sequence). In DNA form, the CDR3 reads TGTGCCAGCAGCTTGGAAGGCGGGGGGGCCTTCTACGAGCAGTACTTC. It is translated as CASSLEGGGAFYEQYF.

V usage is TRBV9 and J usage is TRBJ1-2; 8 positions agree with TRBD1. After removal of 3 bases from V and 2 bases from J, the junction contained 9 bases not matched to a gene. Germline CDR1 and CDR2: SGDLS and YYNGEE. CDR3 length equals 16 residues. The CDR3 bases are TGTGCCAGCAGCGATCCGGACAGGGCGGCCAACTATGGCTACACCTTC. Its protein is CASSDPDRAANYGYTF.

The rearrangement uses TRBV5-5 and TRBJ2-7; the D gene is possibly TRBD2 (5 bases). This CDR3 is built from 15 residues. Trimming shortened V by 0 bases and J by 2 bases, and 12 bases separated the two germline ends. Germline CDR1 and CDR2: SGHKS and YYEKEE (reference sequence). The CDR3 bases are TGTGCCAGCAGCTTGGCCGGAGGAACAACCTACGAGCAGTACTTC. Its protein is CASSLAGGTTYEQYF.

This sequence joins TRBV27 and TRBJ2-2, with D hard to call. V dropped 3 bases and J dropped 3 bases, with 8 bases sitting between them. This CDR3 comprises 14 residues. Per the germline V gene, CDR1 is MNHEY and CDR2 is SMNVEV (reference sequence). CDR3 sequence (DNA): TGTGCCAGCAGTTTGAGTAGAGACACCGGGGAGCTGTTTTTT. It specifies CASSLSRDTGELFF.

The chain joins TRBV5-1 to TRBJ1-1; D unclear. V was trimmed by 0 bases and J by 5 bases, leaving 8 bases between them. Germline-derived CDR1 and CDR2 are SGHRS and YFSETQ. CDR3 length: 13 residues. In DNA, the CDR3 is TGCGCCAGCAGCTTGGTTGCAGTAACTGAAGCTTTCTTT. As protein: CASSLVAVTEAFF.

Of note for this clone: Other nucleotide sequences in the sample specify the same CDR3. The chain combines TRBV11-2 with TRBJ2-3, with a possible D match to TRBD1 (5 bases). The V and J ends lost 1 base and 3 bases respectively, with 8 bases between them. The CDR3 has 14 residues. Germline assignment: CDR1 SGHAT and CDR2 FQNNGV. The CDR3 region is CASSLGAGTDTQYF. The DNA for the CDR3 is TGTGCCAGCAGCTTAGGGGCAGGGACAGATACGCAGTATTTT.